What follows describes a single T cell receptor (beta chain). V dropped 3 bases and J dropped 9; count of bases not matched to a gene: 5. Germline V gives CDR1 LGHNT, CDR2 FRNRAP. The CDR3 consists of 14 residues. The data are from a study of shared T cell receptors in the human thymus. The protocol was immunoSEQ multiplex PCR, while the TCRdb copy is restricted to in-frame clones and leaves out a portion. The sample includes over 650,000 clones, more than 70% seen only once; the top ten take roughly 0.0094%. Another study also made use of these data, one on human thymus T cells. That investigation notes: Obtained as resections during corrective heart surgery, the thymus tissue was then studied. Thymic as well as blood repertoires seemed to favor certain V and J genes unevenly. Highly overlapping thymic repertoires among unrelated individuals were reported in related research.

The sequence was obtained from a boy younger than two with a congenital heart defect. The gene calls are TRBV12-5 and TRBJ2-6; TRBD1 agrees at 7 bases. The material sequenced was thymocytes. The CDR3 DNA reads as TGTGCTAGTGGTTTTCCTGACAGGGTCAACGTCCTGACTTTC. Residues: CASGFPDRVNVLTF.